These T cell receptor beta chains were read from a single sample in a study of T-cell memory formation after mild COVID-19. TCRdb redid the calling of the 5' RACE reads with MiXCR, one entry per CDR3 protein. Seen here are 250,000 to 300,000 distinct CDR3 sequences, around 15% observed once, and the top ten hold approximately 23%. Sequences were obtained from PBMCs or a T cell subset sorted from them (not recorded which). These receptors all come from a man in his late teens or twenties who had mild COVID-19 (a few samples of this study predate the infection). Cell type and time point are not known. The conserved cysteine and the conserved F or W are not part of the CDR3 here. Size tells how often a clone was seen (once, few, many) or the class of an expanded clone, and some rows leave it out.

V	size	J	CDR3
TRBV6-2/TRBV6-3	NA	TRBJ2-2	ASKMTGANTGELF
TRBV4-1	NA	TRBJ2-1	ASRQHNEQF
TRBV20-1	many	TRBJ2-1	SAPRTGTFYNEQF
TRBV5-1	few	TRBJ2-5	ASSLQGPETQY
TRBV20-1	once	TRBJ1-2	SASDVGPDYGYT
TRBV7-2	NA	TRBJ1-2	ASSPRTGDTYGYT
TRBV9	many	TRBJ1-1	ASSKGGGPEAF
TRBV5-5	NA	TRBJ2-5	ASSPPGGGETQY
TRBV7-2	NA	TRBJ2-5	ASSFGREHQETQY
TRBV27	few	TRBJ1-1	ASSPGTVRTEAF
TRBV27	NA	TRBJ1-5	ASSFNDRANQPQH
TRBV7-9	few	TRBJ2-1	ASSLGGVGPILGEQF
TRBV15	NA	TRBJ2-1	ATSSGYRGLDEQF
TRBV2	NA	TRBJ2-5	ASSDSVQETQY
TRBV27	NA	TRBJ2-2	ASSLSGGLVGELF
TRBV7-2	few	TRBJ1-2	ASSLDRPYLTYGYT
TRBV24-1	few	TRBJ2-3	AITDRDTDTQY
TRBV7-2	NA	TRBJ1-3	ASSSRTGLGNTIY
TRBV9	NA	TRBJ1-4	ASSPHPATNEKLF
TRBV5-5	few	TRBJ1-5	ASSLVGIPQH
TRBV11-2	few	TRBJ2-3	ASSLDRWADTQY
TRBV6-6	NA	TRBJ2-5	ASSYDETQY
TRBV11-2	NA	TRBJ2-5	ASSFTDTQETQY
TRBV6-5	NA	TRBJ2-3	ASRNSDTQY
TRBV20-1	few	TRBJ1-2	SAFAQQQTNYGYT
TRBV4-2	few	TRBJ2-5	ASSQELQGAETQY
TRBV4-3	few	TRBJ2-2	ASSQAPSTDYWGTTNTGELF
TRBV20-1	NA	TRBJ1-2	SARKSGTYYGYT
TRBV13	few	TRBJ2-5	ASSFRGVDETQY
TRBV18	NA	TRBJ2-3	ASSPPAGRIDTQY
TRBV7-2	few	TRBJ2-1	ASIGGGGLSYNEQF
TRBV15	few	TRBJ2-4	ATRQRNIQY
TRBV12-3/TRBV12-4	few	TRBJ1-2	ASSPPYITNYGYT
TRBV4-3	few	TRBJ1-1	ASSQGRKSLGF
TRBV5-1	NA	TRBJ2-1	ASSAGTGDETQF
TRBV2	NA	TRBJ1-1	ASLLDKLNTEAF